Shown below are 23 T cell receptor beta chains from a single sample sequenced in a study of CD8 T cells in ankylosing spondylitis. MiXCR was run by TCRdb on the 5' RACE reads, yielding one entry per CDR3 protein. Among over 130,000 distinct CDR3 sequences, around two fifths were seen once, and the ten largest hold approximately 16%. Sequencing was carried out using synovial fluid, either unsorted or a sorted T cell fraction (not recorded which). The receptors here all came from a male donor with ankylosing spondylitis.

The V call is TRBV28, the J call TRBJ2-7; TRBD2 matches at 7 bases. Per germline, CDR1 MDHEN and CDR2 SYDVKM. CDR3 length equals 15 residues. Germline trimming cut 5 bases from V and 11 bases from J; bases unmatched to any gene: 18. Written as DNA, the CDR3 is TGTGCCAGCAGTCCCGAAATTTACGGGCCTCGGGGGGAGTACTTC. Translating it yields CASSPEIYGPRGEYF.

The V call is TRBV7-9, the J call TRBJ1-2; possible D gene TRBD1, 5 bases. Germline assignment: CDR1 SEHNR and CDR2 FQNEAQ (reference sequence). The CDR3 sequence is 16 residues long. The V end lost 5 bases, the J end lost 3 bases, and 19 bases lay between the germline ends. The CDR3 DNA is TGTGCCAGCAGCCAGCCGGGACCGAGGGAGGACTATGGCTACACCTTC. Translated: CASSQPGPREDYGYTF.

The genes are TRBV5-1 and TRBJ1-2, with TRBD1 matching over 10 bases. The CDR3 has 16 amino acids. From germline, CDR1 is SGHRS and CDR2 YFSETQ. V shed 2 bases, J shed 8 bases, and the junction held 12 bases outside the gene matches. The CDR3, as DNA: TGCGCCAGCAGCTTCCGAAAGCTGACAGGGGGCTTCGGCTACACCTTC. Translating gives CASSFRKLTGGFGYTF.

This clonotype occurred a few times. The chain combines TRBV10-3 with TRBJ2-1, with D perhaps TRBD1 or TRBD2 (5 bases each). V lost 4 bases, J lost 8 bases, and 15 bases lay in between. This CDR3 region has 14 residues. Germline loops: CDR1 ENHRY, CDR2 SYGVKD. The CDR3: CAISAGQVGDEQFF. The CDR3 DNA is TGTGCCATCAGTGCGGGGCAGGTTGGCGATGAGCAGTTCTTC.

The chain combines TRBV4-2 with TRBJ2-3; D gene unclear. The germline V and J ends were trimmed by 0 bases and 4 bases, with 5 bases remaining between them. Germline loops: CDR1 LGHNA, CDR2 YNFKEQ. This CDR3 spans 13 amino acids. In DNA form, the CDR3 reads TGTGCCAGCAGCCAAGAACCCCCAGATACGCAGTATTTT. Translation: CASSQEPPDTQYF.

The chain couples TRBV4-1 to TRBJ1-1; D is perhaps TRBD1 (6 bases). The CDR3 is 16 residues long. V lost 0 bases to trimming and J lost 3 bases, with 14 bases between them. CDR1 and CDR2 (germline): MGHRA, YSYEKL. The CDR3 nucleotides read TGCGCCAGCAGCCAAGATATCGGGGGCTGGGACACTGAAGCTTTCTTT. Amino acids: CASSQDIGGWDTEAFF.

V is TRBV10-3 and J is TRBJ2-3, with D perhaps TRBD1 or TRBD2 (6 bases each). V lost 2 bases to trimming and J lost 4 bases, with 10 bases between them. The CDR3 runs to 14 residues. Germline CDR1 reads ENHRY; CDR2 reads SYGVKD. DNA for the CDR3: TGTGCCATCAGTGAGAACAGGGAGGCAGATACGCAGTATTTT. It specifies CAISENREADTQYF.

This chain links TRBV7-9 with TRBJ2-7; 10 positions agree with TRBD1. The CDR3 covers 16 residues. Losses at the gene ends were 4 bases for V and 4 bases for J; bases not matched to a gene: 10. CDR1 and CDR2 (germline): SEHNR, FQNEAQ (reference sequence). CDR3 coding DNA: TGTGCCAGCAGCTGGCCGCCGGGACAGGGGAGTTACGAGCAGTACTTC. It is translated as CASSWPPGQGSYEQYF.

V usage is TRBV25-1 and J usage is TRBJ2-3; maybe TRBD2 (6 bases). V lost 8 bases and J lost 2, with 17 bases in between. This CDR3 is 15 amino acids long. Germline CDR1 is MGHDK and CDR2 is SYGVNS. The CDR3 region has the DNA TGTGCCAGCGTCGGGAGCTCTCGAGTCACAGATACGCAGTATTTT. This sequence encodes CASVGSSRVTDTQYF.

This clonotype was seen ten or more times. The chain combines TRBV7-6 with TRBJ2-1; 7 bases agree with TRBD2. Germline V gene lookup returns CDR1 SGHVS and CDR2 FNYEAQ. CDR3 length: 16 amino acids. V lost 2 bases and J lost 6; bases outside the gene matches: 10. The CDR3: CASSLFEWGGSNEQFF. The DNA of the CDR3 is TGTGCCAGCAGCTTATTTGAATGGGGCGGGAGCAATGAGCAGTTCTTC. The complete variable domain, with remaining parts taken from reference TRBV7-6 and TRBJ2-1, reads GAGVSQSPRYKVTKRGQDVALRCDPISGHVSLYWYRQALGQGPEFLTYFNYEAQQDKSGLPNDRFSAERPEGSISTLTIQRTEQRDSAMYRCASSLFEWGGSNEQFFGPGTRLTVL.

The rearrangement uses TRBV11-1 and TRBJ2-7; 12 bases are a match to TRBD2. This CDR3 has 19 amino acids. V was pared by 5 bases and J by 0 bases, with 14 bases of the junction left unmatched. Germline CDR1 and CDR2: SGHAT and FQDESV (reference sequence). The CDR3 is CASSPLGPTSGGPSYEQYF. CDR3 coding DNA: TGTGCCAGCAGCCCCCTTGGGCCCACTAGCGGGGGGCCCTCCTACGAGCAGTACTTC.

This clonotype was counted only a few times. The rearrangement links TRBV20-1 to TRBJ1-1; TRBD1 matches 7 bases. Losses at the gene ends were 5 bases for V and 5 bases for J; bases not matched to a gene: 8. Germline V gene lookup returns CDR1 DFQATT and CDR2 SNEGSKA (reference sequence). The CDR3 length is 13 residues. This CDR3 is CSAAIDRVTEAFF. CDR3 DNA: TGCAGTGCTGCGATTGACAGGGTAACTGAAGCTTTCTTT.

The rearrangement links TRBV11-3 to TRBJ2-5; TRBD2 agrees at 7 bases. This CDR3 has 14 amino acids. From germline, CDR1 is SGHNT and CDR2 YENEEA. Trimming at V came to 4 bases and at J to 2 bases, leaving 4 bases not matched to a gene. CDR3 loop: CASSSRDYQETQYF. In nucleotides, the CDR3 is TGTGCCAGCAGCTCCCGGGACTATCAAGAGACCCAGTACTTC.

The sample holds many counts of this clonotype. The chain uses TRBV27 and TRBJ2-7, with D possibly being TRBD1 or TRBD2 (5 bases each). The CDR3 runs 14 residues. Germline CDR1 and CDR2: MNHEY and SMNVEV (reference sequence). The ends were cut back, 5 bases at V and 0 bases at J, with 11 bases in the middle. CDR3 coding DNA: TGTGCCAGCAGTCCCGGGGCGGGCTCCTACGAGCAGTACTTC. The encoded protein is CASSPGAGSYEQYF.

The chain recombines TRBV13 with TRBJ2-5; D is uncertain. The CDR3 sequence is 15 residues long. V was cut by 5 bases and J by 4 bases, with 17 bases left in between. Germline CDR1 PRHDT, CDR2 FYEKMQ (reference sequence). CDR3: CASSPNMATLETQYF. DNA of the CDR3: TGTGCCAGCAGCCCGAACATGGCGACTTTAGAGACCCAGTACTTC.

This clonotype was detected only a few times. V and J are TRBV5-1 and TRBJ1-2; D gene ambiguous. Trimming stripped 4 bases from V and 7 bases from J, with 14 bases between. This CDR3 region has 13 residues. Germline CDR1 SGHRS, CDR2 YFSETQ. CDR3 sequence (DNA): TGCGCCAGCAGCCGCAGGAGTAGTTTTGGCTACACCTTC. Its protein product is CASSRRSSFGYTF.

This clonotype came up many times. The CDR3 DNA reads as TGTGCCAGCAGCTTAGTTTCCGGGACTAGCGCTAACACCGGGGAGCTGTTTTTT. Its translation is CASSLVSGTSANTGELFF. The chain couples TRBV11-1 to TRBJ2-2; 10 bases map to TRBD2. J lost 2 bases, V lost 1 base, and 7 bases had no gene match. This CDR3 contains 18 residues. Germline CDR1 is SGHAT and CDR2 is FQDESV (reference sequence).

CDR3 amino acids: CASTHGTGLTGELFF. DNA for the CDR3: TGCGCCAGCACTCACGGGACAGGGCTCACCGGGGAGCTGTTTTTT. J is TRBJ2-2 and V is TRBV4-3; 9 bases match TRBD1. The junction had 7 bases not matched to a gene; V was cut back by 7 bases and J by 4 bases. CDR3 size: 15 residues. CDR1 is LGHNA and CDR2 is YSLEER in the germline V gene.

This rearrangement joins TRBV4-2 to TRBJ1-3; D unclear. The CDR3 has 15 residues. Trimming cost V 0 bases and J 0 bases, with 6 bases left between them. Per the germline V gene, CDR1 is LGHNA and CDR2 is YNFKEQ. CDR3 loop: CASSQDFVSGNTIYF. For the CDR3, the DNA is TGTGCCAGCAGCCAAGACTTCGTCTCTGGAAACACCATATATTTT.

There are many counts of this clonotype. The chain carries TRBV6-1 and TRBJ2-3; TRBD2 aligns across 10 bases. The CDR3 consists of 15 residues. V shed 0 bases and J 4 bases; nucleotides not matched to a gene: 1. In germline, CDR1 is MNHNS, CDR2 SASEGT. CDR3 coding DNA: TGTGCCAGCAGTGAAGCAGCGGGGGGGCCAGATACGCAGTATTTT. Its protein is CASSEAAGGPDTQYF.

This clonotype turned up a few times. The chain uses TRBV19 and TRBJ2-1, with D perhaps TRBD2 (7 bases). V was pared by 8 bases and J by 2 bases, with 16 bases between. CDR1 is LNHDA, CDR2 SQIVND, per germline (reference sequence). The CDR3 runs 15 residues. In DNA form, the CDR3 reads TGTGCCAGTCAGGGGAGCGGGATAGCCTACAATGAGCAGTTCTTC. Translating gives CASQGSGIAYNEQFF.

The chain couples TRBV7-6 to TRBJ1-1; D call uncertain. V was trimmed by 1 base and J by 0 bases, leaving 9 bases between them. The CDR3 spans 15 residues. Germline V gene lookup returns CDR1 SGHVS and CDR2 FNYEAQ. The CDR3 DNA reads TGTGCCAGCAGCTTAGGGCAGTCCATGAACACTGAAGCTTTCTTT. Residues: CASSLGQSMNTEAFF.

This clonotype was seen a few times. This chain joins TRBV6-5 and TRBJ2-5; no clear D. V was shortened by 0 bases and J by 0 bases, with 5 bases between the two germline ends. The CDR3 consists of 14 residues. Germline-derived CDR1 and CDR2 are MNHEY and SVGAGI. This chain's CDR3 is CASSYSGDQETQYF. Written as DNA, the CDR3 is TGTGCCAGCAGTTACTCCGGCGACCAAGAGACCCAGTACTTC.